This passage covers 19 T cell receptor beta chains from one sample sequenced in a study of blood T cell repertoires in COVID-19. Measured with immunoSEQ multiplex PCR; TCRdb has only the in-frame clones, and not every one. The sample shows roughly 200,000 clones, about 88% of them seen only once. The sequenced sample was PBMCs or T cells enriched from blood (not recorded which). The source is a woman in her thirties who had recovered from COVID-19.

The chain couples TRBV12-3 or TRBV12-4 to TRBJ1-2, with 7 bases that match TRBD1. Trimming removed 6 bases from V and 7 bases from J; junction bases left unmatched: 8. This CDR3 contains 13 residues. This chain's CDR3 is CASSPDRAGGYTF. For the CDR3, the DNA is TGTGCCAGCAGCCCCGACAGGGCGGGTGGCTACACCTTC.

This clone has a count of ten or more. The genes are TRBV4-2 and TRBJ2-1; D ambiguous. In germline, CDR1 is LGHNA, CDR2 YNFKEQ. The CDR3 is 15 amino acids. Deletions cut 4 bases from V and 5 bases from J, with 15 bases between. The CDR3 bases are TGTGCCAGCAGCCGGAGCCTACTGGATGACAATGAGCAGTTCTTC. As protein: CASSRSLLDDNEQFF.

V and J are TRBV5-1 and TRBJ2-7; the match to TRBD2 covers 10 bases. V shed 2 bases, J shed 5 bases, and the junction held 7 bases outside the gene matches. The CDR3 sequence is 15 residues long. CDR1 and CDR2 from the germline V gene are SGHRS and YFSETQ. CDR3 DNA sequence: TGCGCCAGCAGCTTCGAGCGGGGGGGCTCTGACGAGCAGTACTTC. Translated: CASSFERGGSDEQYF. The full variable domain, in which reference TRBV5-1 and TRBJ2-7 provide the parts outside the CDR3, is KAGVTQTPRYLIKTRGQQVTLSCSPISGHRSVSWYQQTPGQGLQFLFEYFSETQRNKGNFPGRFSGRQFSNSRSEMNVSTLELGDSALYLCASSFERGGSDEQYFGPGTRLTVT.

The chain employs TRBV9 and TRBJ1-2; 7 nucleotides agree with TRBD1. J gave up 11 bases and V 0 bases, and 10 bases lay outside the gene matches. The CDR3 runs to 14 residues. Germline-derived CDR1 and CDR2 are SGDLS and YYNGEE. Here the CDR3 DNA reads TGTGCCAGCAGCGTAGTATCGGGACAGTCGAGGTACACCTTC. Its translation: CASSVVSGQSRYTF.

The chain uses TRBV7-3 and TRBJ2-3; unclear D gene. The V gene lost 3 bases and the J gene lost 0 bases, with 4 bases spanning the gap. Germline V gives CDR1 SGHTA, CDR2 FQGTGA. The CDR3 has 13 residues. The chain's CDR3 is CASSFESTDTQYF. In DNA, the CDR3 is TGTGCCAGCAGCTTCGAGAGCACAGATACGCAGTATTTT.

This chain connects TRBV7-6 to TRBJ2-1; possibly TRBD2 for D (6 bases). Germline assignment: CDR1 SGHVS and CDR2 FNYEAQ. The CDR3 sequence is 15 residues long. The ends were cut back, 5 bases at V and 0 bases at J, with 11 bases in the middle. The CDR3 nucleotides are TGTGCCAGCAGCCCTAGCGTTAGCTCCTACAATGAGCAGTTCTTC. Translating gives CASSPSVSSYNEQFF.

The V and J genes are TRBV14 and TRBJ2-7, with TRBD2 matching 7 bases. The CDR3 has 16 residues. CDR1 SGHDN and CDR2 FVKESK come from the germline V gene. J gave up 7 bases and V 1 base, and 13 bases lay outside the gene matches. CDR3 nucleotides: TGTGCCAGCAGCCAAGCCTCCGTAGCGGGCAACTATGAGCAGTACTTC. It is translated as CASSQASVAGNYEQYF. The whole variable domain, filled in from reference TRBV14 and TRBJ2-7, reads EAGVTQFPSHSVIEKGQTVTLRCDPISGHDNLYWYRRVMGKEIKFLLHFVKESKQDESGMPNNRFLAERTGGTYSTLKVQPAELEDSGVYFCASSQASVAGNYEQYFGPGTRLTVT.

This rearrangement joins TRBV5-1 to TRBJ2-2; TRBD2 agrees at 14 bases. The CDR3 length is 19 residues. Germline CDR1 and CDR2: SGHRS and YFSETQ. The V gene end was trimmed by 4 bases and the J gene end by 3 bases; junction bases not matched to a gene: 11. The CDR3 region has the DNA TGCGCCAGCAGCCACCCCGGGACTAGCGGGGGCGGGTACACCGGGGAGCTGTTTTTT. Its protein product is CASSHPGTSGGGYTGELFF.

This clone was recorded only once. J is TRBJ2-7 and V is TRBV5-1; 8 nucleotides line up with TRBD1. The CDR3 runs 13 residues. The germline V gene encodes CDR1 SGHRS and CDR2 YFSETQ. With V trimmed by 4 bases and J by 3 bases, 3 bases remained unmatched. The CDR3 here is CASSIRGLYEQYF. The CDR3 DNA follows: TGCGCCAGCAGCATCAGGGGGCTCTACGAGCAGTACTTC.

The count of this clone is one. The chain recombines TRBV27 with TRBJ2-5, with 8 bases fitting TRBD2. The CDR3 is 16 amino acids. Trimming took 4 bases from V and 1 from J; bases not matched to a gene: 8. Germline V lookup: CDR1 MNHEY, CDR2 SMNVEV (reference sequence). The CDR3 protein is CASSYSGGGPQETQYF. The CDR3 DNA reads as TGTGCCAGCAGTTACTCCGGCGGGGGGCCCCAAGAGACCCAGTACTTC.

The J gene is TRBJ2-4, the V gene TRBV2; D may be TRBD2 (5 bases). The CDR3 sequence is 19 residues long. The V and J ends lost 0 bases and 6 bases respectively, with 24 bases between them. The germline V gene encodes CDR1 SNHLY and CDR2 FYNNEI. Here the CDR3 reads CASSEALLTTRRSGNIQYF. The CDR3 DNA follows: TGTGCCAGCAGTGAAGCGCTTCTTACGACCCGGAGGTCAGGAAACATTCAGTACTTC.

The chain combines TRBV19 with TRBJ1-5; TRBD1 is a possible D gene (6 bases). Germline V CDR1 and CDR2: LNHDA, SQIVND (reference sequence). CDR3 length: 15 residues. Trimming took 0 bases from V and 4 from J, leaving 10 bases between them. CDR3 nucleotide sequence: TGTGCCAGTAGTATAGAGGAACAGGGAAATCAGCCCCAGCATTTT. This codes for CASSIEEQGNQPQHF. Filled out from reference TRBV19 and TRBJ1-5, the complete variable domain reads DGGITQSPKYLFRKEGQNVTLSCEQNLNHDAMYWYRQDPGQGLRLIYYSQIVNDFQKGDIAEGYSVSREKKESFPLTVTSAQKNPTAFYLCASSIEEQGNQPQHFGDGTRLSIL.

This chain uses TRBV7-2 with TRBJ2-5; the D gene is possibly TRBD1 (6 bases). The germline V gene has CDR1 SGHTA and CDR2 FQGNSA. The germline V and J ends were trimmed by 5 bases and 5 bases, with 12 bases remaining between them. The CDR3 is 13 amino acids. CDR3 sequence (DNA): TGTGCCAGCAGCCCCACAGGGCTGGAGACCCAGTACTTC. Its translation is CASSPTGLETQYF. The variable domain in full, completed from reference TRBV7-2 and TRBJ2-5, reads GAGVSQSPSNKVTEKGKDVELRCDPISGHTALYWYRQSLGQGLEFLIYFQGNSAPDKSGLPSDRFSAERTGGSVSTLTIQRTQQEDSAVYLCASSPTGLETQYFGPGTRLLVL.

This sequence joins TRBV7-2 and TRBJ1-2; 9 nucleotides line up with TRBD1. The J segment lost 6 bases and the V segment lost 2 bases, leaving 7 bases of the junction unmatched. CDR3 size: 15 residues. The germline CDR1 and CDR2 sequences are SGHTA and FQGNSA. This CDR3 reads CASSLNTGGRNGYTF. In DNA, the CDR3 is TGTGCCAGCAGCTTAAATACAGGGGGCAGGAATGGCTACACCTTC.

With regard to this clone: This CDR3 is also generated by other DNA sequences in the sample. V and J are TRBV19 and TRBJ2-5; no clear D. Germline-derived CDR1 and CDR2 are LNHDA and SQIVND (reference sequence). Trimming left V 3 bases short and J 5 bases short, with 4 bases between. The length of the CDR3 is 11 residues. This CDR3 is CASSIEETQYF. The CDR3, as DNA: TGTGCCAGTAGTATCGAGGAGACCCAGTACTTC.

The chain carries TRBV4-3 and TRBJ1-3, with TRBD1 matching 8 bases. Germline loops: CDR1 LGHNA, CDR2 YSLEER. V trimming: 1 base; J trimming: 2 bases; junction bases outside the gene matches: 1. The CDR3 loop spans 15 amino acids. The CDR3 is CASSQGQGPGNTIYF. DNA for the CDR3: TGCGCCAGCAGCCAAGGACAGGGGCCTGGAAACACCATATATTTT.

This clone was observed a few times. The chain links TRBV7-2 to TRBJ1-2, with 7 bases identical to TRBD1. J was trimmed by 7 bases and V by 5 bases; bases with no gene match: 13. The CDR3 totals 15 residues. Germline CDR1 and CDR2: SGHTA and FQGNSA. CDR3 region: CASSTKTGRQSGYTF. The CDR3 nucleotides read TGTGCCAGCAGCACCAAGACAGGGAGGCAGAGTGGCTACACCTTC.

The genes are TRBV10-3 and TRBJ1-3; D not resolved. V dropped 6 bases and J dropped 0 bases, with 3 bases sitting between them. The germline V gene has CDR1 ENHRY and CDR2 SYGVKD. This CDR3 has 12 residues. The CDR3 loop reads CAISLSGNTIYF. CDR3 DNA sequence: TGTGCCATCAGCCTCTCTGGAAACACCATATATTTT.

This chain connects TRBV29-1 to TRBJ1-2, with no clear D. V lost 4 bases and J 6 bases, leaving 9 bases between the germline ends. This CDR3 contains 11 residues. Germline V lookup: CDR1 SQVTM, CDR2 ANQGSEA. This chain's CDR3 is CSVVQVDGYTF. As DNA, the CDR3 is TGCAGCGTTGTTCAGGTGGATGGCTACACCTTC.